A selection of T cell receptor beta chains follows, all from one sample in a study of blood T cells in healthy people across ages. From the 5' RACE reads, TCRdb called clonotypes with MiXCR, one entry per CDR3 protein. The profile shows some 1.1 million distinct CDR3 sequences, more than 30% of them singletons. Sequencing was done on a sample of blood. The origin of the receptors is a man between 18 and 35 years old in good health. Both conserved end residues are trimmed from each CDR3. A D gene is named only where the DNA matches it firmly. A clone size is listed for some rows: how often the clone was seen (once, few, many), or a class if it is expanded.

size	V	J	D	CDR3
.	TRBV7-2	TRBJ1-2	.	ASSARESYGYT
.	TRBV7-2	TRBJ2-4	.	ASSQTGGNLAKSIQY
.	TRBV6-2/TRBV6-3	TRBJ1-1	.	ASTRTDTLNTEAF
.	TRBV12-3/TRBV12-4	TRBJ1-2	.	ASGGRGRGNGYT
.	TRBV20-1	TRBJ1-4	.	SARAGLGGKNEKLF
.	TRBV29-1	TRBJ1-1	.	SVGGTLRNTEAF
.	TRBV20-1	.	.	SARDSPDGIYEQY
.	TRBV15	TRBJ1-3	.	ATSGNPGNTIY
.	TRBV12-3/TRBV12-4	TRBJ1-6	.	ASRQGTLLNSPLH
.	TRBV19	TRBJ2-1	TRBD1	ASRPAGTDSYNEQF
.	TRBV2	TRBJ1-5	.	ASSTDSSNQPQH
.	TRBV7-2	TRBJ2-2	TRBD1	ASSLGQAFTGELF
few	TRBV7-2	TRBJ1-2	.	ASSLAWINYGYT
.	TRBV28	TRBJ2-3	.	ASSLNRASTDTQY
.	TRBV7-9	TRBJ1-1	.	AMQREDTEAF
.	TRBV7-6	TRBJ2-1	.	ASSRTSTGDEQF
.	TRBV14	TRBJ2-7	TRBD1	ASSPTGFGYNEQY
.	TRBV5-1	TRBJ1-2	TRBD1	ASSEQGGLNGYT
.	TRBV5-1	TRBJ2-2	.	ASSVQGNAGELF
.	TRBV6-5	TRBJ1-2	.	ASTAGTPNYGYT
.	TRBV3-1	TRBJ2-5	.	ASSQAVQETQY
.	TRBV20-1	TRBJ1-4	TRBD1	SAGPGQAVLREKLF
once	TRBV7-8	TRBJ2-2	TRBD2	ASITLASGGRRRSVGELF
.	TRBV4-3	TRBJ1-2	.	ASSQDVGGGYT
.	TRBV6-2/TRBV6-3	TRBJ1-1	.	ASSSTVSMNTEAF
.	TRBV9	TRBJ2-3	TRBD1	ASSGGQGDTQY
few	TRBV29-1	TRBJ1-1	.	SVDRMNTEAF
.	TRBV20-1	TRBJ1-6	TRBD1	SATETGGRSPLH
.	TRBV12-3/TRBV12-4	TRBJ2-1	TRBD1	ASRLSGTGVF
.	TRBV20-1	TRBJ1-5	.	SAREVEAFSNQPQH
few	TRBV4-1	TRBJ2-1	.	ASSNRQEVTNEQF
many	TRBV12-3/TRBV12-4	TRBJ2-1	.	ASSFPGLMGRSNNEQF
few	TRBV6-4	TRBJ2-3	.	ASSDSMGSGGTDTQY
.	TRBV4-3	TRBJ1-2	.	ASSQTGGRNYGYT
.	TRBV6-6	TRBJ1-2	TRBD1	ASNPVGTGAVWYGYT
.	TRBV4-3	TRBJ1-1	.	ASSRRHLYTEAF
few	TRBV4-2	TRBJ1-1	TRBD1	ASSQVRQGVNTEAF
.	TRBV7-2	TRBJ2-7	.	ASRKDVERSYEQY
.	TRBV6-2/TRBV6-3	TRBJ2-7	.	ASILSAGPTRYEQY
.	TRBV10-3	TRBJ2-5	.	AISAVKGTQETQY
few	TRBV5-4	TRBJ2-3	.	ASSLFVDTDTQY
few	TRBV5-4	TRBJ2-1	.	ASSLAAVVYNEQF
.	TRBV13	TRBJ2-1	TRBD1	ASSALNYGTAPYNEQF
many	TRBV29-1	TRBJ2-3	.	SVEGGTDTQY
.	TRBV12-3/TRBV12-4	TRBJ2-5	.	ASSLSGIAYNEQY
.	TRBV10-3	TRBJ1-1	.	AISDGSSSAF
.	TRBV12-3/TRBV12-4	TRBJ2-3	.	ASTRTGFTDTQY
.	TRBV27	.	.	ASSPTGTYYEQY
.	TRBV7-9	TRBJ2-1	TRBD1	ASSATGGSNEQF
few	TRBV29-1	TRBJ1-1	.	SVEVRSMNTEAF
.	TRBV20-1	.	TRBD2	SAQTSGSSYNEQY
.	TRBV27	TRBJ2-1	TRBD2	ASSLSGTSGFYNEQF
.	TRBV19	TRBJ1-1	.	ASSTQGRGTEAF